Below, 26 T cell receptor beta chains from the same sample are listed, as sequenced in a study of blood T cell repertoires in COVID-19. Data came from immunoSEQ multiplex PCR; TCRdb stores just in-frame clones and leaves some out. The data show almost 40,000 clones, roughly 85% seen once. Sequencing was done on a sample of peripheral blood. Receptor source: a man between 60 and 70 years old with acute or convalescent COVID-19.

This chain joins TRBV6-6 and TRBJ2-2; TRBD1 matches at 7 bases. The junction had 4 bases not matched to a gene; V was cut back by 0 bases and J by 6 bases. This CDR3 region has 15 residues. Germline V lookup: CDR1 MNHNY, CDR2 SVGAGI (reference sequence). The CDR3 spells CASSYSGGLAGELFF. The CDR3 DNA reads TGTGCCAGCAGTTACTCAGGGGGCCTAGCCGGGGAGCTGTTTTTT.

This clone has only one observation. The CDR3 DNA sequence: TGCGCCAGCAGCCTCGGACACGCTGGCTACACCTTC. Protein product: CASSLGHAGYTF. This chain links TRBV4-1 with TRBJ1-2; the D gene is possibly TRBD1 (5 bases). Trimming pared 4 bases from V and 7 bases from J, leaving 10 bases between. CDR1 is MGHRA, CDR2 YSYEKL, per germline. This CDR3 comprises 12 residues.

This chain joins TRBV27 and TRBJ2-3; the D is unclear. CDR1 and CDR2 from the germline V gene are MNHEY and SMNVEV (reference sequence). Deletions cut 3 bases from V and 1 base from J, with 11 bases between. The CDR3 covers 15 residues. CDR3 sequence: CASSFFYLGTDTQYF. Written as DNA, the CDR3 is TGTGCCAGCAGTTTTTTTTATCTCGGCACAGATACGCAGTATTTT.

The chain links TRBV28 to TRBJ1-2; D is unclear. Germline V gene data show CDR1 as MDHEN and CDR2 as SYDVKM. The CDR3 extends over 13 amino acids. V lost 4 bases and J 6 bases, leaving 12 bases between the germline ends. The CDR3, as DNA: TGTGCCAGCAGTTCACCCGGGTGGGATGGCTACACCTTC. Its protein is CASSSPGWDGYTF.

This sequence joins TRBV18 and TRBJ2-1; D remains ambiguous. The CDR3 has 14 amino acids. Trimming took off 0 bases at V and 2 bases at J, with 5 bases between the two ends. Germline CDR1 is KGHSH and CDR2 is LQKENI. The CDR3 loop is CASSPPPAYNEQFF. As DNA, the CDR3 is TGTGCCAGCTCACCACCCCCGGCCTACAATGAGCAGTTCTTC.

This rearrangement joins TRBV13 to TRBJ2-5, with TRBD2 matching over 9 bases. V was clipped by 3 bases and J by 5 bases; unmatched bases: 4. CDR3 length: 14 amino acids. CDR1 PRHDT and CDR2 FYEKMQ come from the germline V gene (reference sequence). CDR3 region: CASSFLAGGETQYF. Here the CDR3 DNA reads TGTGCCAGCAGCTTTCTGGCGGGAGGGGAGACCCAGTACTTC.

The chain joins TRBV7-9 to TRBJ2-3; maybe TRBD2 (6 bases). V lost 5 bases, J lost 5 bases, and 8 bases lay in between. The germline V gene has CDR1 SEHNR and CDR2 FQNEAQ (reference sequence). This CDR3 is built from 12 residues. This CDR3 reads CASSAGLDTQYF. DNA for the CDR3: TGTGCCAGCAGCGCGGGACTAGATACGCAGTATTTT.

A single count supports this clone. The rearrangement joins TRBV30 to TRBJ2-3; D may be TRBD2 (6 bases). This CDR3 is 17 amino acids long. Trimming stripped 0 bases from V and 5 bases from J, with 21 bases between. The germline V gene has CDR1 GTSNPN and CDR2 SVGIG (reference sequence). The CDR3 DNA reads as TGTGCCTGGAGTGTACTGGGGGGAAGAAAACGGGGAGATACGCAGTATTTT. Encoded protein: CAWSVLGGRKRGDTQYF.

The genes are TRBV7-3 and TRBJ2-2; the match to TRBD2 covers 10 bases. CDR3 size: 16 residues. With V trimmed by 4 bases and J by 5 bases, 7 bases remained unmatched. CDR1 and CDR2 from the germline V gene are SGHTA and FQGTGA. In DNA form, the CDR3 reads TGTGCCAGCAGCTCCTACGAAGCGGGAGGGACCGGGGAGCTGTTTTTT. The encoded protein is CASSSYEAGGTGELFF.

The rearrangement uses TRBV18 and TRBJ2-2; possibly TRBD1 for D (6 bases). The V and J ends lost 4 bases and 6 bases respectively, with 12 bases between them. This CDR3 is 14 amino acids long. CDR1 and CDR2 (germline): KGHSH, LQKENI. CDR3 nucleotides: TGTGCCAGCTCACGCGACGAGGGGGCCGGGGAGCTGTTTTTT. This gives the protein CASSRDEGAGELFF.

In DNA, the CDR3 is TGTGCCAGCAGCTTAGCACAGGGCTCTGGGGCCAACGTCCTGACTTTC. Amino acids: CASSLAQGSGANVLTF. The chain combines TRBV7-9 with TRBJ2-6, with D possibly being TRBD1 (6 bases). From germline, CDR1 is SEHNR and CDR2 FQNEAQ (reference sequence). The V end was cut by 0 bases, the J end by 0 bases, with 6 bases between. The length of the CDR3 is 16 residues.

This clone was counted only a few times. The chain is built from TRBV7-9 and TRBJ1-4; the D is unclear. In germline, CDR1 is SEHNR, CDR2 FQNEAQ (reference sequence). The CDR3 consists of 15 residues. The V end lost 2 bases, the J end lost 6 bases, and 13 bases lay between the germline ends. The CDR3 DNA reads TGTGCCAGCAGCTTATATAGGAGAGAGGATGAAAAACTGTTTTTT. This codes for CASSLYRREDEKLFF.

The CDR3 region is CSAGPTSKYF. CDR3 sequence (DNA): TGCAGTGCTGGACCGACTAGCAAGTATTTT. The V call is TRBV20-1, the J call TRBJ2-3, with TRBD2 identical over 7 bases. The germline V gene encodes CDR1 DFQATT and CDR2 SNEGSKA (reference sequence). The trim removed 5 bases at V and 13 bases at J, leaving 6 bases unmatched. There are 10 residues in the CDR3.

This rearrangement joins TRBV19 to TRBJ1-5; 8 bases are shared with TRBD1. The CDR3 has 17 amino acids. CDR1 and CDR2 from the germline V gene are LNHDA and SQIVND (reference sequence). Trimming took 7 bases from V and 1 from J; bases not matched to a gene: 12. CDR3 nucleotides: TGTGCCAGTACCCAAAATGGGCAGGGGGCGAGCAATCAGCCCCAGCATTTT. This encodes CASTQNGQGASNQPQHF.

The chain is built from TRBV11-2 and TRBJ2-7, with TRBD2 matching over 12 bases. This CDR3 has 15 amino acids. In germline, CDR1 is SGHAT, CDR2 FQNNGV. Trimming took 3 bases from V and 2 from J; bases not matched to a gene: 2. In nucleotides, the CDR3 is TGTGCCAGCAGCTTGGCTAGCGGGAGGGCCTACGAGCAGTACTTC. This encodes CASSLASGRAYEQYF.

V and J are TRBV6-5 and TRBJ2-2; D uncertain. The CDR3 consists of 14 residues. V was pared by 6 bases and J by 2 bases, with 10 bases between. From germline, CDR1 is MNHEY and CDR2 SVGAGI. CDR3 region: CASRSQANTGELFF. CDR3 bases: TGTGCCAGCAGGTCCCAGGCAAACACCGGGGAGCTGTTTTTT.

The chain is built from TRBV7-2 and TRBJ2-4; 7 bases align to TRBD1. The J segment lost 7 bases and the V segment lost 5 bases, leaving 8 bases of the junction unmatched. Germline V CDR1 and CDR2: SGHTA, FQGNSA. There are 14 residues in the CDR3. The CDR3 DNA sequence: TGTGCCAGCAGCAACCGACAGGGTGGCAACATTCAGTACTTC. This sequence encodes CASSNRQGGNIQYF.

The V gene is TRBV5-6, the J gene TRBJ1-2; the D is unclear. The CDR3 is 14 residues long. CDR1 and CDR2 from the germline V gene are SGHDT and YYEEEE. Trimming pared 4 bases from V and 4 bases from J, leaving 14 bases between. Written as DNA, the CDR3 is TGTGCCAGCAGCCTGGCTGACACATCCTATGGCTACACCTTC. It yields the protein CASSLADTSYGYTF.

V usage is TRBV14 and J usage is TRBJ1-1; the match to TRBD1 covers 7 bases. Germline V gene data show CDR1 as SGHDN and CDR2 as FVKESK. This CDR3 is 16 amino acids long. V dropped 0 bases and J dropped 0; count of bases not matched to a gene: 4. The CDR3 loop is CASSQDKGQLNTEAFF. Written as DNA, the CDR3 is TGTGCCAGCAGCCAAGATAAGGGACAGTTGAACACTGAAGCTTTCTTT.

The chain links TRBV6-2 or TRBV6-3 to TRBJ1-2; no clear D gene. V lost 5 bases and J lost 2, with 3 bases in between. Germline V gene sequence: CDR1 MNHEY, CDR2 SVGEGT. This CDR3 contains 11 residues. CDR3 bases: TGTGCCAGCAGTCAAAACTATGGCTACACCTTC. It translates to CASSQNYGYTF.

The chain recombines TRBV11-2 with TRBJ2-7; 7 nucleotides align to TRBD2. The ends lost 5 bases at V and 6 bases at J; junction bases unmatched: 13. The CDR3 runs to 15 residues. Germline V gene lookup returns CDR1 SGHAT and CDR2 FQNNGV. CDR3 in DNA: TGTGCCAGCAGCCCCTTGGTAGGGCGGGGGAGCGAGCAGTACTTC. It codes for CASSPLVGRGSEQYF.

The rearrangement joins TRBV20-1 to TRBJ2-2; 7 bases are a match to TRBD1. V trimming: 3 bases; J trimming: 3 bases; junction bases outside the gene matches: 4. This CDR3 region has 14 residues. Germline V lookup: CDR1 DFQATT, CDR2 SNEGSKA (reference sequence). The chain's CDR3 is CSASNQGDTGELFF. CDR3 bases: TGCAGTGCTAGTAACCAGGGGGACACCGGGGAGCTGTTTTTT.

V gene TRBV2 combines with J gene TRBJ1-1; 9 bases match TRBD1. Germline V gene lookup returns CDR1 SNHLY and CDR2 FYNNEI. This CDR3 comprises 13 residues. The V and J ends lost 5 bases and 4 bases, in that order; junction bases with no gene match: 2. CDR3: CASSPTGGTEAFF. The CDR3 bases are TGTGCCAGCAGTCCGACAGGGGGCACTGAAGCTTTCTTT. Supplemented by reference TRBV2 and TRBJ1-1, the full variable domain reads EPEVTQTPSHQVTQMGQEVILRCVPISNHLYFYWYRQILGQKVEFLVSFYNNEISEKSEIFDDQFSVERPDGSNFTLKIRSTKLEDSAMYFCASSPTGGTEAFFGQGTRLTVV.

This clone came up once. V gene TRBV6-5 combines with J gene TRBJ1-1; TRBD1 matches 7 bases. Germline V gives CDR1 MNHEY, CDR2 SVGAGI. The CDR3 loop spans 15 amino acids. V shed 0 bases and J 7 bases; nucleotides not matched to a gene: 8. CDR3 amino acids: CASSYSRRTGLEAFF. As DNA, the CDR3 is TGTGCCAGCAGTTACTCGAGGAGGACAGGCCTTGAAGCTTTCTTT.

The rearrangement joins TRBV3-1 (or the pseudogene TRBV3-2) to TRBJ2-5; 16 nucleotides align to TRBD2. Trimming at V came to 4 bases and at J to 2 bases, leaving 4 bases not matched to a gene. Germline V lookup: CDR1 LGHDT, CDR2 YNNKEL (reference sequence). This CDR3 contains 17 residues. CDR3 region: CASSPGLAGGLQETQYF. Written as DNA, the CDR3 is TGTGCCAGCAGCCCGGGACTAGCGGGGGGGTTACAAGAGACCCAGTACTTC.

The sample holds one count of this clone. This chain uses TRBV6-5 with TRBJ2-7; a weak D match, TRBD1 (6 bases). CDR1 and CDR2 from the germline V gene are MNHEY and SVGAGI. The CDR3 runs to 15 residues. V was trimmed by 2 bases and J by 2 bases, leaving 13 bases between them. The CDR3 sequence is CASSYRAGVTYEQYF. DNA of the CDR3: TGTGCCAGCAGTTACCGGGCAGGGGTAACCTACGAGCAGTACTTC.